This T cell receptor (beta chain) is drawn from a study of cytomegalovirus exposure and HLA in healthy donors. Findings of the study overall: Across all donors, roughly uniform sequencing depth was an assumption of the presence/absence analyses. Earlier analysis found most TCR beta V segments productive about 87% or about 30% of the time. Later examination showed HLA-associated TCR beta chains had greater clonal expansion than equally common others.

This clone has just a few counts. The antigen is unknown. The PCR contained 60 Vbeta and 13 Jbeta primers. Sequencing used immunoSEQ multiplex PCR; TCRdb keeps in-frame clones, though not all of them. This sample has about 160,000 clones, with more than 70% found just once. Material: PBMCs. The receptor was derived from a man in his 60s in good health and CMV-seronegative.

CDR3 in DNA: TGTGCCTGGAAAGGGGAAGGGGATCAGCCCCAGCATTTT. Translation: CAWKGEGDQPQHF. The chain uses TRBV30 and TRBJ1-5, with D maybe TRBD1 (5 bases). CDR3 size: 13 residues. The V gene's germline CDR1 is GTSNPN and CDR2 SVGIG (reference sequence). V lost 4 bases and J 5 bases, leaving 12 bases between the germline ends.